The rows below give T cell receptor beta chains drawn from one sample of a study of CD8 T cells in ankylosing spondylitis. TCRdb called the 5' RACE reads again in MiXCR, with one record for every CDR3 protein. The sample has under 250,000 distinct CDR3 sequences; roughly 32% are singletons. Sequencing was done on a sample of blood, either unsorted or a sorted T cell fraction (not recorded which). The receptors here all came from a male donor with ankylosing spondylitis or in good health (not recorded which). Both conserved end residues are part of each CDR3. D genes are given only for firm matches. The listing skips clone size in some rows; elsewhere it reads once, few, many or a size class.

TRBJ2-3,TRBV12-3/TRBV12-4,few,TRBD2,TGTGCCAGCAGTTTTTCGGGGCGGGGGAACACAGATACGCAGTATTTT,CASSFSGRGNTDTQYF
TRBJ2-7,TRBV28,.,TRBD1,TGTGCCAGCAGTTTTCAAGGGGGCCACAGGATCGAGCAGTACTTC,CASSFQGGHRIEQYF
TRBJ2-1,TRBV5-6,.,.,TGTGCCAGCAGCTTGCTACGCGGGGACAATGAGCAGTTCTTC,CASSLLRGDNEQFF
TRBJ2-3,TRBV5-1,.,.,TGCGCCAGCAGCTTCGGAGGGGTTAGGGTAGCGGATACGCAGTATTTT,CASSFGGVRVADTQYF
TRBJ2-3,TRBV12-3/TRBV12-4,.,.,TGTGCCAGCAGTTCCCCTCAGCTCCCGAAATCCCGCACAGATACGCAGTATTTT,CASSSPQLPKSRTDTQYF
TRBJ2-5,TRBV12-3/TRBV12-4,.,.,TGTGCCAGCAGTTGGACAGAAGAGACCCAGTACTTC,CASSWTEETQYF
TRBJ1-6,TRBV27,few,.,TGTGCCAGCCGCCAAGGCAGCGGCGCTCATTCACCCCTCCACTTT,CASRQGSGAHSPLHF
TRBJ2-3,TRBV24-1,.,.,TGTGCCACCACCCGAAGGGAAGGTTACGGGGCGCAGTATTTT,CATTRREGYGAQYF
TRBJ2-4,TRBV18,.,.,TGTGCCAGCTCACCACGCACAGGGTCGTACTTC,CASSPRTGSYF
TRBJ2-1,TRBV5-1,few,.,TGCGCCAGCAGCTTGGGGATGAGACTAGGCAATGAGCAGTTCTTC,CASSLGMRLGNEQFF
TRBJ2-5,TRBV5-1,.,.,TGCGCCAGCAGCTTGAACCCCGGGCAAGAGACCCAGTACTTC,CASSLNPGQETQYF
TRBJ2-5,TRBV20-1,many,TRBD2,TGCAGTGCTCCGCGGGGGGCTCAAGAGACCCAGTACTTC,CSAPRGAQETQYF
TRBJ2-3,TRBV5-1,.,.,TGCGCCAGCAGCTTGGTACAGGGACGAGATACGCAGTATTTT,CASSLVQGRDTQYF
TRBJ1-2,TRBV10-3,few,TRBD1,TGTGCCATCAGTGATCGACAGGGGAAGGACTATGGCTACACCTTC,CAISDRQGKDYGYTF
TRBJ2-2,TRBV7-2,few,.,TGTGCCAGCAGCTTAGTGAGACAGTTGAACACCGGGGAGCTGTTTTTT,CASSLVRQLNTGELFF
TRBJ2-3,TRBV4-1,.,.,TGCGCCAGCAGCCAAATTGGGACAGATACGCAGTATTTT,CASSQIGTDTQYF
TRBJ1-4,TRBV28,.,.,TGTGCCAGCAAGGGGAGACCCGGGAAGGAAAAACTGTTTTTT,CASKGRPGKEKLFF
TRBJ2-5,TRBV27,few,.,TGTGCCAGCAGTTCCCTTCCAGGGGAGACCCAGTACTTC,CASSSLPGETQYF
TRBJ2-7,TRBV6-6,few,.,TGTGCCAGCAGTTACACGGACTACGAGCAGTACTTC,CASSYTDYEQYF
TRBJ2-7,TRBV20-1,.,TRBD2,TGCAGTGCTAGTCCCTCTAATGGGAGGGATCGTGAAGAGCAGTACTTC,CSASPSNGRDREEQYF
TRBJ2-3,TRBV21-1,.,.,TGTGCCAGCAGCAAATTCATAGCGGTTAGCACAGATACGCAGTATTTT,CASSKFIAVSTDTQYF
TRBJ2-5,TRBV12-3/TRBV12-4,few,.,TGTGCCAGCAGTTTATACGGCCGTGAGACCCAGTACTTC,CASSLYGRETQYF
TRBJ1-1,TRBV11-2,.,.,TGTGCCAGCAGCTTAGGGGGTCGGGCAGGTGGGAGGAACACTGAAGCTTTCTTT,CASSLGGRAGGRNTEAFF